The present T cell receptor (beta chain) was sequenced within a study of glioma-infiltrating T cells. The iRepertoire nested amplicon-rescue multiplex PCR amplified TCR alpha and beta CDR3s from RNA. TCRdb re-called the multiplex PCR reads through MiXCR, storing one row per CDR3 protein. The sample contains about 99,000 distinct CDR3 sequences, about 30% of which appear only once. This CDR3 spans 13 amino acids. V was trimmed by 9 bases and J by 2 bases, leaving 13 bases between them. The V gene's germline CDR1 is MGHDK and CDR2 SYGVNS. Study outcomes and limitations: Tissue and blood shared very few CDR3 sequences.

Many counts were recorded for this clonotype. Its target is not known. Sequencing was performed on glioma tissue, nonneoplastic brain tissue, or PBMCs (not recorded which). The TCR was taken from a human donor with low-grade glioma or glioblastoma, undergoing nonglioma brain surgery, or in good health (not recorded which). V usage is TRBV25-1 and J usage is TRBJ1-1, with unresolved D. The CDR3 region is CASGEQQNTEAFF. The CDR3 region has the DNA TGTGCCAGTGGGGAACAGCAAAACACTGAAGCTTTCTTT.